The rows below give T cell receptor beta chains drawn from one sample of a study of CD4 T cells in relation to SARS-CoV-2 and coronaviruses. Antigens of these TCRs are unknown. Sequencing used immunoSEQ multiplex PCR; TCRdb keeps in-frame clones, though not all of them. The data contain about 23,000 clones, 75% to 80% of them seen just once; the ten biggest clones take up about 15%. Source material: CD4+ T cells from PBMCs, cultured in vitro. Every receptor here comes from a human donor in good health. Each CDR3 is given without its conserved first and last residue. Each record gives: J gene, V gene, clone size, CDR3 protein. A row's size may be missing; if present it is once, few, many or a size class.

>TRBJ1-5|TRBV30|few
AWSQGVNQPQH
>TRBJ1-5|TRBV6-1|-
ASSEAPGLGQPQH
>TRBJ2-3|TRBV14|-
ASSQNSGALTDTQY
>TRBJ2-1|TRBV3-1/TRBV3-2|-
ASSQDAGRNEQF
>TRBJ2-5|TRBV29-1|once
SVAPRGSRETQY
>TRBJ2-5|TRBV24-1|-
ATSDFGRGSQETQY
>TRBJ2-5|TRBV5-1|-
ASSFPGGIQETQY
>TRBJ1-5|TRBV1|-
TSSHISQGSNQPQH
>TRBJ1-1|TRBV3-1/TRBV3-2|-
ASSQDRQNTEAF
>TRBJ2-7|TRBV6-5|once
ASSSPTYEQY
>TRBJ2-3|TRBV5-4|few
ASSLASGSTDTQY
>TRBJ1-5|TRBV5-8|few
ASSLVKGRAVPQH
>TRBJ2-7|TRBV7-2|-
ASSLSWGYEQY
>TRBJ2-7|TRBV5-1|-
ASSLGDRSEQY
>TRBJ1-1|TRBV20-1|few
SASAGTSMNTEAF
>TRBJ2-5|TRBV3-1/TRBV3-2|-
ASSPGLRAGLGAETQY